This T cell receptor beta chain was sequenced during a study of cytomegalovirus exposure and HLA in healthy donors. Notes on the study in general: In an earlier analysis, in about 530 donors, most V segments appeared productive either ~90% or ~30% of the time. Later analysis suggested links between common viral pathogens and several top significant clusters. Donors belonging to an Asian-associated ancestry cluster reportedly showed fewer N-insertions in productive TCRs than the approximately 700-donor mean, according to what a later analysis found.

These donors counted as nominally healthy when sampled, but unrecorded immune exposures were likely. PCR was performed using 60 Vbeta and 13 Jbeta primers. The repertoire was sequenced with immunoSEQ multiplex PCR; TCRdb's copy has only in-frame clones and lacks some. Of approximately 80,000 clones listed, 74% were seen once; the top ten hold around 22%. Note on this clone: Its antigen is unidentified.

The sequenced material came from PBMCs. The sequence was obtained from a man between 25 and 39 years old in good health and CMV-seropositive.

CDR3 region: CASSGGGQYSMNTEAFF. The DNA of the CDR3 is TGTGCCAGCAGTGGAGGAGGACAGTATAGTATGAACACTGAAGCTTTCTTT. The chain joins TRBV25-1 to TRBJ1-1; perhaps TRBD1 as D (6 bases). Germline CDR1 MGHDK, CDR2 SYGVNS. Trimming took off 4 bases at V and 0 bases at J, with 18 bases between the two ends. The CDR3 runs 17 residues.